The rows below give T cell receptor beta chains drawn from one sample of a study of neurological immune-mediated disorders. One entry per CDR3 protein, called by TCRdb with MiXCR from the 5' RACE reads. This sample has 55,000 to 75,000 distinct CDR3 sequences, with around 5.5% found just once. The sequenced sample was PBMCs. All receptors derive from a woman in her 30s with multiple sclerosis. CDR3s leave out the opening cysteine and the closing phenylalanine or tryptophan.

>TRBV3-1|15|TRBJ2-1
ASSQDFHRGEGNEQF
>TRBV5-6|11|TRBJ2-1
ASSLKRYNEQF
>TRBV10-3|12|TRBJ2-7
AISESRSSYEQY
>TRBV28|11|TRBJ2-7
ASNPRPADEQY
>TRBV6-6|12|TRBJ1-6
ASSSGTLGSPLH
>TRBV3-1|13|TRBJ1-4
ASSQIGRENEKLF
>TRBV9|12|TRBJ2-5
ASSAGGSRETQY
>TRBV24-1|14|TRBJ2-5
ATSTDRTDNKETQY
>TRBV5-1|13|TRBJ1-4
ASSLEGTGNEKLF
>TRBV5-4|14|TRBJ1-1
ASSLDSWQGAVEAF
>TRBV20-1|13|TRBJ1-6
SASPGVGYNSPLH
>TRBV12-5|11|TRBJ1-2
ASGLTENYGYT
>TRBV12-3/TRBV12-4|13|TRBJ1-6
ASSLGQGGNSPLH
>TRBV7-9|14|TRBJ2-1
ASSPRTGGSYNEQF
>TRBV4-1|17|TRBJ2-1
ASSQEALAGGPGFDEQF
>TRBV20-1|8|TRBJ1-6
SATHPPLN
>TRBV12-3/TRBV12-4|12|TRBJ2-1
ASSLSGNYNEQF
>TRBV29-1|13|TRBJ2-3
SVESRGTFTDTQY
>TRBV5-6|13|TRBJ2-1
ASSFLAGGRDEQF
>TRBV7-2|12|TRBJ1-4
ASSPTMVPSKLF
>TRBV30|13|TRBJ1-5
AWSTNGQGNQPQN
>TRBV5-1|16|TRBJ1-2
ASSLAGTASYLVYGYT
>TRBV20-1|13|TRBJ1-1
SARDWGRGGSEAF
>TRBV12-3/TRBV12-4|12|TRBJ1-5
ASRIGDSNQPQH
>TRBV29-1|13|TRBJ2-7
SVEEIDRGGQEQY
>TRBV20-1|14|TRBJ1-6
SARAGSGGLRSPLN
>TRBV12-5|15|TRBJ2-6
ASVQAGGFSGANVLT
>TRBV4-2|14|TRBJ1-2
ASSPRDRGSSYGYT
>TRBV5-1|13|TRBJ2-3
ASSLLAGTSDTQY
>TRBV20-1|10|TRBJ2-3
SGGLAKDTQY
>TRBV20-1|14|TRBJ1-5
SARDLVTGGNQPQN
>TRBV20-1|14|TRBJ2-1
SAPKTGTYTYNEQF
>TRBV20-1|12|TRBJ2-2
SATGRPYTGELF
>TRBV20-1|16|TRBJ2-4
SAIQRGLAGANGNIQY
>TRBV20-1|14|TRBJ1-5
SASKAAPWDNQPQN
>TRBV7-8|14|TRBJ2-1
ASSLAWGRGFNEQF
>TRBV3-1|11|TRBJ1-5
ASSPGRREPQH
>TRBV7-9|13|TRBJ2-3
ASSPPGVSTDTQY
>TRBV20-1|11|TRBJ1-1
SAVGVTNTEAF
>TRBV28|10|TRBJ2-7
ASSLSRYEQY
>TRBV7-2|15|TRBJ2-5
ASSLGGTSGVQETQY
>TRBV4-2|12|TRBJ2-5
ASAPGSAQETQY
>TRBV5-1|13|TRBJ2-2
ASSLFGKGTGELF
>TRBV5-1|12|TRBJ1-2
ASSLGDRMDGYT
>TRBV12-5|11|TRBJ1-1
ASGLRQGSEAF
>TRBV20-1|14|TRBJ2-7
SARGGFGSPLAEQY
>TRBV6-6|11|TRBJ2-3
ATFFANADTQY